Listed below are T cell receptor beta chains from one sample, sequenced in a study of identical twins. Each CDR3 protein is one row after TCRdb ran MiXCR on the 5' RACE reads. The sample yields some 500,000 distinct CDR3 sequences, 20% to 25% seen once. These data also formed part of another study, on T cells expressing NK-cell markers.

Material: CD4+ T cells sorted from blood. The receptors were gathered from a woman aged 18-29 years in good health. Each CDR3 is given with its conserved first and last residue. D genes are given only for firm matches. Where a row states a size, it is once, few, many or the class of an expanded clone; other rows omit it.

v_gene	d_gene	j_gene	abundance	CDR3nt	CDR3aa
TRBV6-2/TRBV6-3	-	TRBJ2-1	-	TGTGCCAGCACCCAAGATTCCTACAATGAGCAGTTCTTC	CASTQDSYNEQFF
TRBV4-3	TRBD2	TRBJ2-1	-	TGCGCCAGCAGCCAAGATCCTAGCGGGAGGGATCTGTACAATGAGCAGTTCTTC	CASSQDPSGRDLYNEQFF
TRBV20-1	-	TRBJ2-1	-	TGCAGTGCTAGAGATATCGTCAATGAGCAGTTCTTC	CSARDIVNEQFF
TRBV29-1	-	TRBJ1-1	-	TGCAGCGCCCTACGGACAGCTGAAGCTTTCTTT	CSALRTAEAFF
TRBV12-3/TRBV12-4	-	TRBJ1-3	-	TGTGCCAGCGGTTTCGGGGCCGACGCTGGAAACACCATATATTTT	CASGFGADAGNTIYF
TRBV30	-	TRBJ1-2	-	TGTGCCTGGAGTTTGATAGCTTACTATGGCTACACCTTC	CAWSLIAYYGYTF
TRBV20-1	-	TRBJ1-2	-	TGCAGCTATCTTGTACGGGATAACTATGGCTACACCTTC	CSYLVRDNYGYTF
TRBV20-1	TRBD2	TRBJ2-3	few	TGCAGTGCTAGAAAAGGACTAGCGGGAGGGGTATATACGCAGTATTTT	CSARKGLAGGVYTQYF
TRBV9	TRBD2	TRBJ2-5	-	TGTGCCAGCAGCGTTACTAGCGGGAGATCCCAAGAGACCCAGTACTTC	CASSVTSGRSQETQYF
TRBV27	TRBD2	TRBJ2-3	few	TGTGCCAGCAAGGCACTAGCGGGGGGCCGGGATACGCAGTATTTT	CASKALAGGRDTQYF
TRBV5-1	-	TRBJ2-5	many	TGCGCCAGCAGCTTGGAAGGGAAAGAGACCCAGTACTTC	CASSLEGKETQYF
TRBV7-2	-	TRBJ1-6	-	TGTGCCAGCAGCTTCTGGACAGCAGATAATTCACCCCTCCACTTT	CASSFWTADNSPLHF
TRBV9	-	TRBJ1-1	few	TGTGCCAGCAGCGGGGCCACCACGGGCCGGGCTTTCTTT	CASSGATTGRAFF
TRBV12-3/TRBV12-4	-	TRBJ2-7	-	TGTGCCAGCAGTTTGGGGCACGCCATCTCCTACGAGCAGTACTTC	CASSLGHAISYEQYF
TRBV5-1	-	TRBJ1-5	many	TGCGCCAGCAGCTCCGGGACAAATCAGCCCCAGCATTTT	CASSSGTNQPQHF
TRBV11-3	-	TRBJ1-1	many	TGTGCCAGCAGCCCCGACGGGGGTCATACTGAAGCTTTCTTT	CASSPDGGHTEAFF
TRBV6-5	TRBD1	TRBJ1-1	many	TGTGCCAGCAGTTACAGGGGGCACACTGAAGCTTTCTTT	CASSYRGHTEAFF
TRBV19	-	TRBJ1-2	-	TGTGCCAGTAGTATAGATCCTAGGACAGACTACACCTTC	CASSIDPRTDYTF
TRBV7-2	-	TRBJ1-4	-	TGTGCCAGCAGCCTTGAGGGCAGGGTCGGCGAAAAACTGTTTTTT	CASSLEGRVGEKLFF
TRBV7-3	-	TRBJ2-7	-	TGTGCCAGCAGCTTTGCCCCCTTTGGGGAGCAGTACTTC	CASSFAPFGEQYF
TRBV6-5	-	TRBJ2-5	few	TGTGCCAGCAGTCTGAACCATGAGACCCAGTACTTC	CASSLNHETQYF
TRBV12-3/TRBV12-4	-	TRBJ2-3	few	TGTGCCAGCAGTCCTGGGGTACGAGCGTTCGATACGCAGTATTTT	CASSPGVRAFDTQYF
TRBV20-1	TRBD1	TRBJ1-2	-	TGCAGTGCTAGATCGCTGGACAGGGGTAACGGCTACACCTTC	CSARSLDRGNGYTF
TRBV6-1	-	TRBJ2-7	-	TGTGCCAGCCGGCGGGGGCCCTCCTACGAGCAGTACTTC	CASRRGPSYEQYF
TRBV12-3/TRBV12-4	-	TRBJ1-2	-	TGTGCCATCACTGTCGGAGGCAGACAGAATGGCTACACCTTC	CAITVGGRQNGYTF
TRBV19	-	TRBJ2-1	-	TGTGCCAGTAGCCCGTCGAGGGGAGGAGAGCAGTTCTTC	CASSPSRGGEQFF
TRBV20-1	-	TRBJ1-6	few	TGCAGTGCTACTAGATCACAGGGAAATAATTCACCCCTCCACTTT	CSATRSQGNNSPLHF
TRBV6-1	-	TRBJ1-4	-	TGTGCCAGCAGTGTGGACAGAACTAATGAAAAACTGTTTTTT	CASSVDRTNEKLFF
TRBV20-1	-	TRBJ2-7	once	TGCAGTGCTATGACGGGCACTGCCTACGAGCAGTACTTC	CSAMTGTAYEQYF
TRBV9	-	TRBJ2-1	few	TGTGCCAGCACCCGAGACCCGGGCGCCGATGTCAATGAGCAGTTCTTC	CASTRDPGADVNEQFF
TRBV7-8	-	TRBJ2-5	few	TGTGCCAGCAGCGGCACTAGGGATTGGGGACCCCAAGAGACCCAGTACTTC	CASSGTRDWGPQETQYF
TRBV3-1	TRBD2	TRBJ2-6	once	TGTGCCAGCAGCACGCGGACTAGCGGGGGCAGCTCTGGGGCCAACGTCCTGACTTTC	CASSTRTSGGSSGANVLTF
TRBV6-1	-	TRBJ1-1	-	TGTGCCAGCAGACTCTTGATAGACACTGAAGCTTTCTTT	CASRLLIDTEAFF
TRBV20-1	-	TRBJ2-2	few	TGCAGTGCCGACAGGAGCGATGTTGGGGCCGGGGAGCTGTTTTTT	CSADRSDVGAGELFF
TRBV20-1	-	TRBJ1-6	few	TGCAGTGCTGGCCTTGGAGGCAGGGTTCCGTATTCCCTCCACTTT	CSAGLGGRVPYSLHF
TRBV20-1	TRBD2	TRBJ2-5	-	TGCAGTGCTATCGCCGGGACTAGCTCAGAGACCCAGTACTTC	CSAIAGTSSETQYF
TRBV9	-	TRBJ2-3	few	TGTGCCAGCAGCGGGGGGGGCCCAGATACGCAGTATTTT	CASSGGGPDTQYF
TRBV30	TRBD1	TRBJ1-1	-	TGTGCCTGGAGTACAGGGGGGTTGGACACTGAAGCTTTCTTT	CAWSTGGLDTEAFF
TRBV14	TRBD2	TRBJ2-2	-	TGTGCCAGCAGCCAAGTACGGTGGCTAGCGGGTTACACCGGGGAGCTGTTTTTT	CASSQVRWLAGYTGELFF
TRBV6-5	TRBD2	TRBJ2-1	few	TGTGCCAGCAGTTATGGGACTAGCGCGTTTGATGAGCAGTTCTTC	CASSYGTSAFDEQFF
TRBV7-2	-	TRBJ2-5	-	TGTGCCAGCAGCCTATGGGGCGGGGTAGAGACCCAGTACTTC	CASSLWGGVETQYF